This TCR beta chain comes out of a study of cytotoxic CD8 clonotypes in ibrutinib-treated CLL. Sequencing was performed with immunoSEQ multiplex PCR; in TCRdb, only in-frame clones are kept and a portion is missing. The sample includes roughly 70,000 clones, approximately 90% of them seen just once. V trimming: 5 bases; J trimming: 13 bases; junction bases outside the gene matches: 5. Germline V CDR1 and CDR2: SGHTA, FQGNSA. The CDR3 loop spans 12 amino acids. The TCR originated in a human donor with chronic lymphocytic leukemia. The specimen comprised PBMCs, sampled after 12 months of ibrutinib treatment. V is TRBV7-2 and J is TRBJ2-1, with TRBD2 matching over 10 bases. DNA for the CDR3: TGTGCCAGCAGCGCACTAGCGGGACCTCAGTTCTTC. Its protein product is CASSALAGPQFF. Full variable domain (rest looked up from reference TRBV7-2 and TRBJ2-1): GAGVSQSPSNKVTEKGKDVELRCDPISGHTALYWYRQSLGQGLEFLIYFQGNSAPDKSGLPSDRFSAERTGGSVSTLTIQRTQQEDSAVYLCASSALAGPQFFGPGTRLTVL.